The clone carrying this T cell receptor beta chain was recorded at least ten times. Its antigen remains unidentified. Assembly of TCR beta libraries relied on iRepertoire HTBI primers together with Arm-PCR of CDR3 regions. TCRdb analysed the multiplex PCR reads with MiXCR anew, one entry per CDR3 protein. Of 500,000 or so distinct CDR3 sequences listed, approximately 16% are singletons. Trimming removed 3 bases at V and 3 bases at J, with 14 bases between. Germline CDR1 SGHAT, CDR2 FQDESV (reference sequence). The CDR3 is 15 amino acids. This entry belongs to a study of regulatory T cells in long-lasting Graves disease. Stated time point: newly diagnosed GD, antithyroid drugs for less than 3 months. Construction of the TCR library relied on RNA isolated from PBMCs. General study results and limits: Newly diagnosed patients shared 1,000 or so public clonotypes; persistent patients shared approximately 2,700. Persistent disease favored TRBV28, TRBJ1-2 and TRBJ2-5.

These same records also appear under a second study, on T cells in Graves' hyperthyroidism and ophthalmopathy. According to that study: Blood held most thyroid clonotypes expanded above 0.001 frequency.

This receptor was obtained from a woman aged 35 to 60 with Graves disease. The chain has TRBV11-1 and TRBJ1-2; D not certain. The sequencing used peripheral blood mononuclear cells (PBMCs), collected at new diagnosis, from a patient treated with antithyroid drugs. CDR3 nucleotide sequence: TGTGCCAGCAGCTTCCGCCCGGGCTCAGACTATGGCTACACCTTC. It yields the protein CASSFRPGSDYGYTF.